Listed below are T cell receptor beta chains from one sample, sequenced in a study of regulatory T cells in long-lasting Graves disease. One entry per CDR3 protein results from TCRdb running MiXCR on the multiplex PCR reads. The sample lists about 400,000 distinct CDR3 sequences, less than 25% occurring once. The input for sequencing was peripheral blood mononuclear cells (PBMCs), taken when the disease was refractory, from a patient treated with antithyroid drugs. Receptors originate from a female donor with Graves disease. CDR3s include the opening cysteine and the closing phenylalanine or tryptophan. Fields, in order: J gene, D gene, clone size, V gene, CDR3 DNA, CDR3 protein. The D gene is left open where the match is weak. Size is omitted from some rows. Given values are once, few, many or a class for expanded clones.

TRBJ2-7 | TRBD1 | once | TRBV7-2 | TGTGCCAGCAGCAGCCGGGACAGGCGTACCTACGAGCAGTACTTC | CASSSRDRRTYEQYF
TRBJ2-7 | TRBD1 | - | TRBV20-1 | TGCAGTGTCCACCCAAGGGACAGCCGGTCCTACGAGCAGTACTTC | CSVHPRDSRSYEQYF
TRBJ1-6 | - | - | TRBV11-2 | TGTGCCAGCAGCTTGCTCCACTCCTATAATTCACCCCTCCACTTT | CASSLLHSYNSPLHF
TRBJ2-7 | - | few | TRBV9 | TGTGCCAGCAGCCCCGGGCCTCCGGGCGAGCAGTACTTC | CASSPGPPGEQYF
TRBJ2-2 | - | many | TRBV28 | TGTGCCAGCAGTTTGCTCTCTTGGAAGGGGCGGGGGAACACCGGGGAGCTGTTTTTT | CASSLLSWKGRGNTGELFF
TRBJ2-7 | TRBD1 | - | TRBV20-1 | TGCAGTGCTAGAGGGGACAGAAGAACTTACGAGCAGTACTTC | CSARGDRRTYEQYF
TRBJ1-5 | - | many | TRBV28 | TGTGCCAGCAGTTTATCTGGGGCCAATCAGCCCCAGCATTTT | CASSLSGANQPQHF
TRBJ2-5 | TRBD2 | many | TRBV20-1 | TGCAGTGCTAGAGATTTAACTAGCGCCTACCAAGAGACCCAGTACTTC | CSARDLTSAYQETQYF
TRBJ1-1 | - | - | TRBV4-1 | TGCGCCAGCAGCCCGGGTTCGGGCGAAGCTTTCTTT | CASSPGSGEAFF
TRBJ2-6 | - | few | TRBV12-3/TRBV12-4 | TGTGCCATAGCCACCGGGGCCAACGTCCTGACTTTC | CAIATGANVLTF
TRBJ1-1 | - | - | TRBV4-2 | TGTGCCAGCAGCCCAAGAGCCCGACAGGAGGAAACTGAAGCTTTCTTT | CASSPRARQEETEAFF
TRBJ1-6 | - | - | TRBV6-1 | TGTGCCAGCACCCTAGGGACGTTTTCACCCCTCCACTTT | CASTLGTFSPLHF
TRBJ2-5 | TRBD2 | - | TRBV13 | TGCGCCAGCAGCAAAACTAGCGGGAGAGACGGGACCCAGTACTTC | CASSKTSGRDGTQYF